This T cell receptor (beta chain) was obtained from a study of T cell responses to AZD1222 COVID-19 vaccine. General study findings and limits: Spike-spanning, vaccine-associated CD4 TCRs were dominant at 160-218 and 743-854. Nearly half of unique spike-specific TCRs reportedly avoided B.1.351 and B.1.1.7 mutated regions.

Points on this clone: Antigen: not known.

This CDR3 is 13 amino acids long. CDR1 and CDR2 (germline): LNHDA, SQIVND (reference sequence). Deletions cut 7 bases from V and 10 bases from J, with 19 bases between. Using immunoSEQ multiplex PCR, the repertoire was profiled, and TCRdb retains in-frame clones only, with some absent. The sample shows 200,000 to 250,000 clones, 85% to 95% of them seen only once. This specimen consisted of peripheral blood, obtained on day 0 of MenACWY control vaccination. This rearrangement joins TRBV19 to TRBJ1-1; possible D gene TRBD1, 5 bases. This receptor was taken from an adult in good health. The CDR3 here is CASINPGPFGAFF. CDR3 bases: TGTGCCAGTATCAATCCGGGACCCTTTGGAGCTTTCTTT.